The 21 T cell receptor beta chains listed next were all sequenced from one sample in a study of T cell repertoires in cytomegalovirus infection. These receptors are not linked to any known antigen. TCRdb processed the reads anew with MiXCR; each CDR3 protein has one entry. Of 200,000 to 250,000 distinct CDR3 sequences listed, 35% to 40% are singletons. Sequencing used CD8+ T cells from cultured PBMCs, obtained from culture after CMV antigen stimulation. The receptors were gathered from a human donor in good health (CMV status not recorded). Some clones in this sample may be carry-over from other donors' samples.

The gene calls are TRBV28 and TRBJ1-1, with D unclear. Trimming shortened V by 1 base and J by 3 bases, and 3 bases separated the two germline ends. CDR3 length: 12 amino acids. Germline lookup yields CDR1 MDHEN and CDR2 SYDVKM. The CDR3 region is CASSLLHTEAFF. DNA of the CDR3: TGTGCCAGCAGTTTATTGCACACTGAAGCTTTCTTT.

The count of this clonotype is one. The chain couples TRBV5-5 to TRBJ2-1, with a tentative D call TRBD1 (6 bases). CDR3 length equals 13 residues. The V gene's germline CDR1 is SGHKS and CDR2 YYEKEE (reference sequence). Trimming removed 1 base from V and 8 bases from J, with 10 bases in between. The CDR3 nucleotides are TGTGCCAGCAGCTTGACAGGGACCGATGAGCAGTTCTTC. This encodes CASSLTGTDEQFF.

This clonotype was picked up a small number of times. The CDR3 bases are TGTGCCAGCATCAAAGGGACTAGCTCCTACAATGAGCAGTTCTTC. It specifies CASIKGTSSYNEQFF. V and J are TRBV2 and TRBJ2-1; 8 bases fit TRBD2. The CDR3 is 15 amino acids. The junction had 5 bases not matched to a gene; V was cut back by 7 bases and J by 0 bases. Germline CDR1 is SNHLY and CDR2 is FYNNEI.

This clonotype appeared a few times. The V and J genes are TRBV12-3 or TRBV12-4 and TRBJ1-1; D gene unclear. This CDR3 has 12 residues. The V end lost 4 bases, the J end lost 5 bases, and 8 bases lay between the germline ends. This CDR3 reads CASSYAVTEAFF. For the CDR3, the DNA is TGTGCCAGCAGTTACGCTGTTACTGAAGCTTTCTTT.

A few counts support this clonotype. V gene TRBV7-8 combines with J gene TRBJ2-3, with TRBD1 matching 9 bases. This CDR3 has 19 residues. Germline CDR1 and CDR2: SGHVS and FQNEAQ. J was trimmed by 7 bases and V by 5 bases; bases with no gene match: 22. CDR3 amino acids: CASSLLAWTGERLGNTQYF. The DNA for the CDR3 is TGTGCCAGCAGCCTCCTCGCCTGGACAGGGGAGCGACTTGGGAATACGCAGTATTTT.

The chain combines TRBV7-2 with TRBJ2-6; a weak D match, TRBD2 (6 bases). Germline V gene lookup returns CDR1 SGHTA and CDR2 FQGNSA. Trimming removed 5 bases from V and 6 bases from J, with 23 bases in between. This CDR3 comprises 18 residues. The CDR3: CASSVKRLELQAANVLTF. CDR3 in DNA: TGTGCCAGCAGCGTAAAGAGACTAGAGTTGCAGGCGGCCAACGTCCTGACTTTC.

This clonotype occurred a few times. The CDR3 DNA reads as TGTGCCACAAAACAAGCAATCCATAGCAATCAGCCCCAGCATTTT. Translating gives CATKQAIHSNQPQHF. The chain carries TRBV19 and TRBJ1-5, with D hard to call. From germline, CDR1 is LNHDA and CDR2 SQIVND (reference sequence). V was trimmed by 10 bases and J by 0 bases, leaving 16 bases between them. The CDR3 loop spans 15 amino acids.

V is TRBV27 and J is TRBJ1-4; 10 bases match TRBD1. Germline CDR1 and CDR2: MNHEY and SMNVEV (reference sequence). V lost 5 bases, J lost 9 bases, and 6 bases stayed unmatched. This CDR3 spans 14 amino acids. CDR3 region: CASSTLGQGKKLFF. CDR3 sequence (DNA): TGTGCCAGCAGTACCTTGGGACAGGGGAAAAAACTGTTTTTT.

At least ten counts were recorded for this clonotype. The rearrangement joins TRBV24-1 to TRBJ1-5; perhaps TRBD1 as D (5 bases). V lost 2 bases and J lost 5, with 9 bases in between. Germline V gene sequence: CDR1 KGHDR, CDR2 SFDVKD. The CDR3 has 14 amino acids. The CDR3 sequence is CATSDSGTYQPQHF. In nucleotides, the CDR3 is TGTGCCACCAGTGATTCCGGGACCTATCAGCCCCAGCATTTT.

This clonotype was picked up many times. The chain employs TRBV7-8 and TRBJ2-3, with TRBD2 matching 10 bases. The germline V gene has CDR1 SGHVS and CDR2 FQNEAQ. The trim removed 5 bases at V and 7 bases at J, leaving 9 bases unmatched. This CDR3 spans 15 amino acids. The CDR3 bases are TGTGCCAGCAGCCCGCGAACTAGCGGGATATATACGCAGTATTTT. This sequence encodes CASSPRTSGIYTQYF.

This sequence joins TRBV7-8 and TRBJ2-2; 12 bases line up with TRBD2. V gave up 5 bases and J gave up 6 bases; unmatched junction bases: 7. The CDR3 loop spans 16 amino acids. Per germline, CDR1 SGHVS and CDR2 FQNEAQ. The CDR3 DNA is TGTGCCAGCAGCCCCCGACTAGCGGGAGTACCCGGGGAGCTGTTTTTT. Translated, it gives CASSPRLAGVPGELFF.

The CDR3 nucleotides are TGTGCCAGCAGCTCGGGACTAGCTCAGAGAGTTGATACGCAGTATTTT. Its protein product is CASSSGLAQRVDTQYF. The J gene is TRBJ2-3, the V gene TRBV7-9, with 9 bases identical to TRBD2. The V and J ends lost 4 bases and 6 bases, in that order; junction bases with no gene match: 11. The V gene's germline CDR1 is SEHNR and CDR2 FQNEAQ (reference sequence). This CDR3 is 16 amino acids long.

The chain recombines TRBV12-3 or TRBV12-4 with TRBJ2-3; weak D call: TRBD1 (6 bases). The CDR3 runs to 15 residues. Trimming stripped 6 bases from V and 1 base from J, with 14 bases between. In DNA form, the CDR3 reads TGTGCCAGCAGAGAACAGGGCGGAGGCACAGATACGCAGTATTTT. The encoded protein is CASREQGGGTDTQYF.

The chain is built from TRBV27 and TRBJ2-7; D is unclear. There are 14 residues in the CDR3. Germline V gene sequence: CDR1 MNHEY, CDR2 SMNVEV (reference sequence). Trimming took 2 bases from V and 7 from J, leaving 15 bases between them. CDR3 residues: CASSLGKGVREQYF. In DNA, the CDR3 is TGTGCCAGCAGTTTAGGCAAGGGTGTACGGGAGCAGTACTTC.

Only a few counts were recorded for this clonotype. The chain uses TRBV11-2 and TRBJ1-1; D unresolved. Germline V lookup: CDR1 SGHAT, CDR2 FQNNGV. The CDR3 is 13 amino acids. Trimming shortened V by 5 bases and J by 10 bases, and 17 bases separated the two germline ends. The DNA of the CDR3 is TGTGCCAGCAGCCCGGTGGGCCCGAGAGGAGCTTTCTTT. This translates into CASSPVGPRGAFF.

This clonotype has a single count. The V and J genes are TRBV6-6 and TRBJ1-2; D call uncertain. Germline V gene sequence: CDR1 MNHNY, CDR2 SVGAGI (reference sequence). The CDR3 length is 14 residues. Trimming removed 5 bases from V and 4 bases from J, with 14 bases in between. Here the CDR3 reads CASSARGVFYGYTF. The CDR3 coding sequence is TGTGCCAGCAGTGCCCGTGGAGTTTTCTATGGCTACACCTTC.

This clonotype was counted only a few times. This chain joins TRBV15 and TRBJ2-1, with 9 bases fitting TRBD2. In germline, CDR1 is LNHNV, CDR2 YYDKDF (reference sequence). V shed 3 bases, J shed 3 bases, and the junction held 6 bases outside the gene matches. The CDR3 loop spans 16 amino acids. This CDR3 is CATSRTREGFYNEQFF. The CDR3 DNA sequence: TGTGCCACCAGCAGGACGCGGGAGGGATTCTACAATGAGCAGTTCTTC.

The chain combines TRBV30 with TRBJ1-1; D gene unclear. The CDR3 runs to 12 residues. Trimming shortened V by 7 bases and J by 1 base, and 10 bases separated the two germline ends. The germline V gene has CDR1 GTSNPN and CDR2 SVGIG (reference sequence). The CDR3, as DNA: TGTGCCTATAAGGACCAGAACACTGAAGCTTTCTTT. Its protein product is CAYKDQNTEAFF.

This clonotype was recorded many times. CDR3 nucleotide sequence: TGTGCCAGCAGCTTAACGGCAGGTCTAGCACAACCCGAGCAGTACTTC. Translating gives CASSLTAGLAQPEQYF. V is TRBV7-2 and J is TRBJ2-7; weak D call: TRBD2 (5 bases). Germline V gene sequence: CDR1 SGHTA, CDR2 FQGNSA. V shed 2 bases and J shed 6 bases, with 20 bases lying between them. The CDR3 is made up of 16 amino acids. The entire variable domain, with the rest obtained from reference TRBV7-2 and TRBJ2-7, is as follows: GAGVSQSPSNKVTEKGKDVELRCDPISGHTALYWYRQSLGQGLEFLIYFQGNSAPDKSGLPSDRFSAERTGGSVSTLTIQRTQQEDSAVYLCASSLTAGLAQPEQYFGPGTRLTVT.

The V and J genes are TRBV6-5 and TRBJ2-5, with 8 positions matching TRBD2. The CDR3 contains 16 residues. V was clipped by 2 bases and J by 5 bases; unmatched bases: 10. CDR1 MNHEY and CDR2 SVGAGI come from the germline V gene. The CDR3 protein is CASSYHGAGGRETQYF. CDR3 nucleotide sequence: TGTGCCAGCAGTTACCATGGGGCGGGAGGTCGCGAGACCCAGTACTTC.

V and J are TRBV7-8 and TRBJ1-2; D remains ambiguous. CDR1 and CDR2 (germline): SGHVS, FQNEAQ. V was trimmed by 5 bases and J by 0 bases, leaving 7 bases between them. The CDR3 loop spans 13 amino acids. This CDR3 is CASSPGSNYGYTF. The CDR3 DNA is TGTGCCAGCAGCCCGGGATCTAACTATGGCTACACCTTC.